The 22 T cell receptor beta chains below all came from one sample that was sequenced in a study of T cells in Graves' hyperthyroidism and ophthalmopathy (dated by TCRdb to the late 2010s). The library relied on multiplex PCR. The instrument given in TCRdb is Illumina HiSeq 2000. The TCR beta CDR3 regions were amplified from the RNA transcripts. The TCR CDR3 was subjected to a first round of RT-PCR using the HTBI primer set and the Qiagen OneStep RT-PCR kit. TCRdb took the public reads, trimmed them with fastp at Q25, ran MiXCR for clone calling and kept in-frame beta chains. Rows are combined by CDR3 protein, so each entry shows the most common genes and DNA. The sample table holds more than 300,000 distinct CDR3 sequences, of which roughly 14% were seen once. The biggest ten clones account for about 10% of the sample. Material for sequencing was blood. These receptor sequences come from a woman in her fifties or sixties with Graves' hyperthyroidism.

This clonotype occurred many times. The J gene is TRBJ2-5, the V gene TRBV11-3; D not certain. There are 13 residues in the CDR3. In germline, CDR1 is SGHNT, CDR2 YENEEA. Trimming pared 5 bases from V and 6 bases from J, leaving 13 bases between. CDR3 nucleotide sequence: TGTGCCAGCAGCCTAAGCGTTCAACAGACCCAGTACTTC. It yields the protein CASSLSVQQTQYF.

The sample holds many counts of this clonotype. The genes are TRBV7-2 and TRBJ2-5, with unresolved D. The CDR3 consists of 12 residues. V was trimmed by 1 base and J by 5 bases, leaving 5 bases between them. The germline V gene has CDR1 SGHTA and CDR2 FQGNSA. The CDR3 DNA sequence: TGTGCCAGCAGCTTAGTTTTGGAGACCCAGTACTTC. Translated, it gives CASSLVLETQYF.

This clonotype was counted ten times or more. The chain employs TRBV3-1 and TRBJ2-3; D unresolved. Germline loops: CDR1 LGHDT, CDR2 YNNKEL (reference sequence). The CDR3 spans 14 residues. Trimming took off 0 bases at V and 1 base at J, with 5 bases between the two ends. The CDR3 spells CASSQDTGTDTQYF. As DNA, the CDR3 is TGTGCCAGCAGCCAAGATACCGGCACAGATACGCAGTATTTT.

This CDR3 is CASSVARQGENIQYF. The CDR3 nucleotides read TGTGCCAGCAGCGTAGCGAGACAGGGGGAAAACATTCAGTACTTC. This rearrangement joins TRBV9 to TRBJ2-4; 9 bases agree with TRBD1. Germline CDR1 and CDR2: SGDLS and YYNGEE. Losses at the gene ends were 0 bases for V and 5 bases for J; bases not matched to a gene: 3. The CDR3 loop spans 15 amino acids. The full variable domain, its missing parts supplied by reference TRBV9 and TRBJ2-4, is DSGVTQTPKHLITATGQRVTLRCSPRSGDLSVYWYQQSLDQGLQFLIQYYNGEERAKGNILERFSAQQFPDLHSELNLSSLELGDSALYFCASSVARQGENIQYFGAGTRLSVL.

This clonotype was seen repeatedly, ten times or more. As DNA, the CDR3 is TGTGCCTGGGACAGACCTAATGAAAAACTGTTTTTT. This sequence encodes CAWDRPNEKLFF. The V gene is TRBV30, the J gene TRBJ1-4; perhaps TRBD1 as D (5 bases). The CDR3 extends over 12 amino acids. Trimming took 5 bases from V and 3 from J, leaving 7 bases between them. Germline lookup yields CDR1 GTSNPN and CDR2 SVGIG (reference sequence).

This clonotype was counted ten times or more. J is TRBJ2-3 and V is TRBV20-1; D perhaps matches TRBD2 (5 bases). V dropped 0 bases and J dropped 4 bases, with 17 bases sitting between them. The CDR3 runs to 16 residues. Germline values: CDR1 DFQATT, CDR2 SNEGSKA (reference sequence). CDR3 region: CSARDGQEVKPDTQYF. The CDR3 DNA reads as TGCAGTGCTAGAGATGGGCAGGAGGTTAAACCAGATACGCAGTATTTT.

This chain links TRBV4-1 with TRBJ2-7; possibly TRBD2 for D (5 bases). Trimming removed 0 bases at V and 3 bases at J, with 9 bases between. The germline V gene has CDR1 MGHRA and CDR2 YSYEKL. The CDR3 extends over 14 amino acids. CDR3 sequence reads: CASSQEGRSYEQYF. Written as DNA, the CDR3 is TGCGCCAGCAGCCAAGAAGGGAGAAGCTACGAGCAGTACTTC.

This clonotype came up many times. The rearrangement links TRBV6-6 to TRBJ2-7; a possible D gene is TRBD1 (5 bases). The V gene lost 0 bases and the J gene lost 2 bases, with 8 bases spanning the gap. CDR3 size: 14 residues. Germline CDR1 MNHNY, CDR2 SVGAGI (reference sequence). The CDR3 sequence: CASSYSKGTYEQYF. The CDR3 DNA is TGTGCCAGCAGTTACTCGAAGGGGACCTACGAGCAGTACTTC.

This clonotype was seen ten or more times. The rearrangement links TRBV30 to TRBJ2-1; 12 positions agree with TRBD2. V shed 2 bases, J shed 8 bases, and the junction held 4 bases outside the gene matches. The CDR3 spans 14 residues. From germline, CDR1 is GTSNPN and CDR2 SVGIG (reference sequence). CDR3 residues: CAWSPGLAGDEQFF. The CDR3 nucleotides are TGTGCCTGGAGTCCGGGACTAGCGGGCGATGAGCAGTTCTTC.

This clonotype was counted ten times or more. V is TRBV11-2 and J is TRBJ2-3, with D perhaps TRBD1 (6 bases). The V gene's germline CDR1 is SGHAT and CDR2 FQNNGV. V gave up 8 bases and J gave up 1 base, with 13 bases separating them. CDR3 length equals 14 residues. The CDR3 sequence is CASSLRTGTDTQYF. The CDR3 nucleotides are TGTGCCAGCTCACTGAGGACAGGCACAGATACGCAGTATTTT.

CDR3 residues: CASRDRTGGNSPLHF. Here the CDR3 DNA reads TGTGCCAGCAGGGACCGGACAGGGGGTAATTCACCCCTCCACTTT. V and J are TRBV2 and TRBJ1-6; TRBD1 aligns across 10 bases. The V gene's germline CDR1 is SNHLY and CDR2 FYNNEI. The CDR3 consists of 15 residues. V shed 6 bases, J shed 6 bases, and the junction held 5 bases outside the gene matches.

This clonotype has a count of ten or more. This sequence joins TRBV5-1 and TRBJ1-1, with D perhaps TRBD1 (6 bases). Germline V CDR1 and CDR2: SGHRS, YFSETQ. V dropped 0 bases and J dropped 5 bases, with 23 bases sitting between them. There are 18 residues in the CDR3. CDR3 nucleotide sequence: TGCGCCAGCAGCTTGGTGCTCCAGGGGAATACGAAAGGGACTGAAGCTTTCTTT. This codes for CASSLVLQGNTKGTEAFF.

This clonotype has a handful of counts. V and J are TRBV29-1 and TRBJ2-3, with 12 positions matching TRBD1. The CDR3 contains 16 residues. V shed 3 bases, J shed 4 bases, and the junction held 8 bases outside the gene matches. Per the germline V gene, CDR1 is SQVTM and CDR2 is ANQGSEA. The CDR3 protein is CSVEPQGQGAADTQYF. In DNA, the CDR3 is TGCAGCGTTGAGCCGCAGGGACAGGGGGCTGCAGATACGCAGTATTTT.

This clonotype came up many times. V and J are TRBV7-8 and TRBJ2-4; 8 nucleotides align to TRBD2. The J segment lost 9 bases and the V segment lost 2 bases, leaving 3 bases of the junction unmatched. This CDR3 spans 13 amino acids. Germline V gene lookup returns CDR1 SGHVS and CDR2 FQNEAQ. CDR3 protein: CASSLRRGGIQYF. The CDR3 DNA reads as TGTGCCAGCAGCTTACGCCGGGGGGGCATTCAGTACTTC.

This chain uses TRBV28 with TRBJ2-5; the match to TRBD2 covers 11 bases. Germline trimming cut 5 bases from V and 2 bases from J; bases unmatched to any gene: 7. Germline CDR1 is MDHEN and CDR2 is SYDVKM. The CDR3 covers 16 residues. The CDR3 nucleotides read TGTGCCAGCAGTCCTCTGACTAGCGGGGATCAAGAGACCCAGTACTTC. Translating gives CASSPLTSGDQETQYF.

The table lists this clonotype with many counts. The chain uses TRBV6-1 and TRBJ2-7; weak D call: TRBD2 (5 bases). Per germline, CDR1 MNHNS and CDR2 SASEGT. Trimming cost V 10 bases and J 2 bases, with 18 bases left between them. There are 14 residues in the CDR3. For the CDR3, the DNA is TGTGCCACCTCGCCTCGGGGTTTCCCCTACGAGCAGTACTTC. This translates into CATSPRGFPYEQYF.

This clonotype was recorded many times. The V call is TRBV12-3 or TRBV12-4, the J call TRBJ2-3; 11 bases align to TRBD2. The junction had 2 bases not matched to a gene; V was cut back by 2 bases and J by 4 bases. This CDR3 spans 15 amino acids. CDR3 loop: CASSLIAGGPDTQYF. CDR3 coding DNA: TGTGCCAGCAGTTTAATAGCGGGAGGGCCAGATACGCAGTATTTT.

This clonotype appeared many times. The chain joins TRBV20-1 to TRBJ2-7; D gene ambiguous. Germline V gene sequence: CDR1 DFQATT, CDR2 SNEGSKA (reference sequence). This CDR3 is 11 amino acids long. V shed 4 bases and J shed 2 bases, with 6 bases lying between them. CDR3 nucleotide sequence: TGCAGTGCTACTGCCACCTACGAGCAGTACTTC. Amino acids: CSATATYEQYF.

This clonotype came up many times. This chain uses TRBV30 with TRBJ2-1; no definite D call. V lost 5 bases and J 5 bases, leaving 7 bases between the germline ends. The CDR3 runs to 11 residues. Per germline, CDR1 GTSNPN and CDR2 SVGIG (reference sequence). For the CDR3, the DNA is TGTGCCTGGTACAGAAACAATGAGCAGTTCTTC. Amino acid sequence: CAWYRNNEQFF.

This clonotype was observed many times. V is TRBV6-1 and J is TRBJ2-7; D gene uncertain. The CDR3 is 13 amino acids. With 5 bases removed from V and 6 bases from J, the gap between germline ends came to 14 bases. Germline loops: CDR1 MNHNS, CDR2 SASEGT. DNA of the CDR3: TGTGCCAGCAGTATTACAAGCGCCTCCGAGCAGTACTTC. Protein product: CASSITSASEQYF.

This clonotype was seen once. V and J are TRBV20-1 and TRBJ2-2; D possibly corresponds to TRBD2 (10 bases). The ends were cut back, 5 bases at V and 6 bases at J, with 25 bases in the middle. This CDR3 is 17 amino acids long. Germline assignment: CDR1 DFQATT and CDR2 SNEGSKA (reference sequence). Here the CDR3 reads CSAERASGGQGAGELFF. The CDR3 nucleotides read TGCAGTGCTGAGCGAGCTAGCGGGGGACAGGGAGCCGGGGAGCTGTTTTTT.

Many counts were recorded for this clonotype. The V gene is TRBV5-1, the J gene TRBJ1-1; no clear D gene. V lost 3 bases to trimming and J lost 3 bases, with 9 bases between them. CDR1 and CDR2 (germline): SGHRS, YFSETQ. This CDR3 has 13 amino acids. The CDR3: CASSSAGYTEAFF. The CDR3 nucleotides read TGCGCCAGCAGCTCAGCGGGGTACACTGAAGCTTTCTTT.